A single sample gave rise to the 22 T cell receptor beta chains below, sequenced in a study of blood T cell repertoires in COVID-19. Profiled with immunoSEQ multiplex PCR; TCRdb holds only in-frame clones, not every one. The table has more than 85,000 clones, 70% to 90% seen once. The sequenced sample was peripheral blood. The receptors derive from a man between 65 and 80 years old with acute or convalescent COVID-19.

J is TRBJ2-1 and V is TRBV3-1 (or the pseudogene TRBV3-2); 11 bases fit TRBD2. This CDR3 has 19 residues. With 4 bases clipped from V and 0 bases from J, the junction kept 11 bases outside the gene matches. CDR1 and CDR2 (germline): LGHDT, YNNKEL (reference sequence). CDR3 protein: CASSRPLAGADSSYNEQFF. The CDR3 bases are TGTGCCAGCAGCCGCCCACTAGCGGGGGCGGATAGCTCCTACAATGAGCAGTTCTTC.

The rearrangement links TRBV28 to TRBJ1-2; possible D gene TRBD1, 5 bases. This CDR3 comprises 14 residues. Looked up from germline, CDR1 is MDHEN and CDR2 is SYDVKM. V gave up 5 bases and J gave up 5 bases, with 15 bases separating them. This CDR3 is CASSPAGGEYGYTF. The CDR3, as DNA: TGTGCCAGCAGTCCCGCGGGGGGGGAATATGGCTACACCTTC.

The chain is built from TRBV28 and TRBJ1-5, with D possibly matching TRBD1 (6 bases). The CDR3 spans 16 residues. V was trimmed by 5 bases and J by 6 bases, leaving 20 bases between them. The germline V gene has CDR1 MDHEN and CDR2 SYDVKM. CDR3 DNA: TGTGCCAGCAGTCCCCCCCGCAGGGGAGGGGGTCAGCCCCAGCATTTT. This gives the protein CASSPPRRGGGQPQHF.

This rearrangement joins TRBV6-5 to TRBJ1-2; 7 nucleotides agree with TRBD1. V shed 1 base and J 4 bases; nucleotides not matched to a gene: 6. The CDR3 has 15 residues. Germline V CDR1 and CDR2: MNHEY, SVGAGI. The CDR3 loop reads CASSYYQGGTYGYTF. The CDR3 nucleotides are TGTGCCAGCAGTTACTATCAAGGGGGCACCTATGGCTACACCTTC.

This clone was observed a handful of times. The rearrangement links TRBV14 to TRBJ1-2; D call uncertain. This CDR3 is 14 amino acids long. V lost 1 base and J lost 6, with 12 bases in between. The germline V gene encodes CDR1 SGHDN and CDR2 FVKESK. In DNA, the CDR3 is TGTGCCAGCAGCCAAGTTCCTTGGGCCGATGGCTACACCTTC. This sequence encodes CASSQVPWADGYTF.

V is TRBV6-2 or TRBV6-3 and J is TRBJ2-5; TRBD2 matches at 10 bases. CDR3 length equals 16 residues. V lost 6 bases, J lost 4 bases, and 11 bases stayed unmatched. The germline V gene encodes CDR1 MNHEY and CDR2 SVGEGT. CDR3 nucleotides: TGTGCCAGCAGCCGGGGCCTAGCGGGGGTACGAGAGACCCAGTACTTC. It specifies CASSRGLAGVRETQYF.

The V gene is TRBV2, the J gene TRBJ1-1; D unclear. Germline-derived CDR1 and CDR2 are SNHLY and FYNNEI. The CDR3 runs 11 residues. The V gene lost 4 bases and the J gene lost 2 bases, with 2 bases spanning the gap. The CDR3 spells CASSVNTEAFF. Here the CDR3 DNA reads TGTGCCAGCAGTGTAAACACTGAAGCTTTCTTT.

The rearrangement joins TRBV7-8 to TRBJ2-7; D remains unclear. In germline, CDR1 is SGHVS, CDR2 FQNEAQ. V shed 5 bases and J shed 6 bases, with 11 bases lying between them. There are 12 residues in the CDR3. This chain's CDR3 is CASSTAVGEQYV. Written as DNA, the CDR3 is TGTGCCAGCAGCACCGCGGTTGGCGAGCAGTACGTC.

The CDR3 region is CASSLEPGNSPLHF. CDR3 nucleotides: TGCGCCAGCAGCTTGGAACCGGGTAATTCACCCCTCCACTTT. The J gene is TRBJ1-6, the V gene TRBV5-1; no definite D call. Per the germline V gene, CDR1 is SGHRS and CDR2 is YFSETQ. CDR3 length: 14 residues. The V and J ends lost 0 bases and 6 bases respectively, with 7 bases between them. Full variable domain (missing parts from reference TRBV5-1 and TRBJ1-6): KAGVTQTPRYLIKTRGQQVTLSCSPISGHRSVSWYQQTPGQGLQFLFEYFSETQRNKGNFPGRFSGRQFSNSRSEMNVSTLELGDSALYLCASSLEPGNSPLHFGNGTRLTVT.

The count of this clone is one. The chain joins TRBV21-1 to TRBJ1-1; the table's D call of TRBD1 was not tested on the DNA. TRBV21-1 is termed a pseudogene. This CDR3 region has 18 residues. CDR3 region: CASSPFGWTGTMNTEAFF. CDR3 bases: TGTGCCAGCAGCCCATTCGGATGGACAGGCACTATGAACACTGAAGCTTTCTTT.

The chain combines TRBV10-1 with TRBJ2-5; 14 bases match TRBD2. V lost 5 bases to trimming and J lost 3 bases; unmatched junction nucleotides: 2. Looked up from germline, CDR1 is WNHNN and CDR2 is SYGVQD (reference sequence). CDR3 size: 15 residues. The CDR3 reads CASSPGLAGEETQYF. The DNA for the CDR3 is TGCGCCAGCAGTCCGGGACTAGCGGGGGAAGAGACCCAGTACTTC.

The chain's CDR3 is CASSEPGATNEKLFF. As DNA, the CDR3 is TGTGCCAGCAGTGAACCGGGGGCAACTAATGAAAAACTGTTTTTT. V usage is TRBV6-1 and J usage is TRBJ1-4; tentatively, D is TRBD1 (5 bases). The CDR3 contains 15 residues. CDR1 is MNHNS, CDR2 SASEGT, per germline. Trimming shortened V by 2 bases and J by 0 bases, and 7 bases separated the two germline ends.

The rearrangement links TRBV5-1 to TRBJ1-2; TRBD1 matches 7 bases. The CDR3 contains 17 residues. The ends lost 2 bases at V and 0 bases at J; junction bases unmatched: 10. CDR1 is SGHRS, CDR2 YFSETQ, per germline. The CDR3 sequence: CASSLGTAPVSNYGYTF. Here the CDR3 DNA reads TGCGCCAGCAGCTTAGGGACAGCTCCTGTTTCTAACTATGGCTACACCTTC.

The chain combines TRBV5-1 with TRBJ2-3; D possibly corresponds to TRBD2 (6 bases). Trimming cost V 1 base and J 3 bases, with 15 bases left between them. The CDR3 loop spans 16 amino acids. Germline V gives CDR1 SGHRS, CDR2 YFSETQ. As DNA, the CDR3 is TGCGCCAGCAGCTTGCAAGGGGACTCACTAACAGATACGCAGTATTTT. This translates into CASSLQGDSLTDTQYF.

The chain is built from TRBV7-2 and TRBJ2-2; 7 nucleotides agree with TRBD2. V lost 5 bases and J lost 7; bases outside the gene matches: 7. Germline V gives CDR1 SGHTA, CDR2 FQGNSA. This CDR3 has 14 residues. CDR3 region: CASSRTRVNGELFF. CDR3 DNA: TGTGCCAGCAGCCGGACTAGGGTAAACGGGGAGCTGTTTTTT.

CDR3 sequence reads: CASSSSGGLGGELFF. The DNA for the CDR3 is TGTGCCAGCAGTTCTAGCGGGGGGCTAGGCGGGGAGCTGTTTTTT. The chain couples TRBV28 to TRBJ2-2, with 11 bases fitting TRBD2. The CDR3 totals 15 residues. From germline, CDR1 is MDHEN and CDR2 SYDVKM. J gave up 7 bases and V 4 bases, and 5 bases lay outside the gene matches.

The rearrangement joins TRBV5-1 to TRBJ1-1, with 10 bases aligning to TRBD1. CDR1 is SGHRS and CDR2 is YFSETQ in the germline V gene. The J segment lost 5 bases and the V segment lost 0 bases, leaving 7 bases of the junction unmatched. The length of the CDR3 is 16 residues. The CDR3 spells CASSLGGQGGGTEAFF. DNA of the CDR3: TGCGCCAGCAGCTTGGGTGGACAGGGGGGAGGGACTGAAGCTTTCTTT.

The genes are TRBV19 and TRBJ1-5, with D possibly being TRBD1 (6 bases). Trimming took 9 bases from V and 0 from J, leaving 15 bases between them. CDR3 length: 15 residues. Germline V gives CDR1 LNHDA, CDR2 SQIVND (reference sequence). CDR3: CASQGQDYSNQPQHF. The CDR3 nucleotides read TGTGCCAGCCAGGGACAAGACTATAGCAATCAGCCCCAGCATTTT.

This chain connects TRBV20-1 to TRBJ1-5; D remains unclear. The V gene's germline CDR1 is DFQATT and CDR2 SNEGSKA (reference sequence). The V end was cut by 3 bases, the J end by 3 bases, with 18 bases between. The CDR3 sequence is 16 residues long. The CDR3 nucleotides read TGCAGTGCTAGTCGACTTAGTCTATTTGACAATCAGCCCCAGCATTTT. Translated: CSASRLSLFDNQPQHF.

The chain is built from TRBV6-5 and TRBJ1-5; maybe TRBD1 (6 bases). This CDR3 spans 14 amino acids. V lost 6 bases to trimming and J lost 2 bases, with 11 bases between them. Germline CDR1 is MNHEY and CDR2 is SVGAGI. CDR3 bases: TGTGCCAGCAGACCAGGGGATGGCAATCAGCCCCAGCATTTT. Protein product: CASRPGDGNQPQHF.

The chain employs TRBV5-4 and TRBJ1-2, with TRBD1 matching over 8 bases. The germline gives CDR1 SGHNT, CDR2 YYREEE (reference sequence). V dropped 3 bases and J dropped 8; count of bases not matched to a gene: 12. This CDR3 comprises 15 residues. CDR3 DNA: TGTGCCAGCAGCTCGGCAGGGGGCGCATCTTGGGGCTACACCTTC. Protein product: CASSSAGGASWGYTF.

V and J are TRBV7-9 and TRBJ2-1, with 9 positions matching TRBD2. Per germline, CDR1 SEHNR and CDR2 FQNEAQ (reference sequence). The CDR3 length is 18 residues. Germline trimming cut 1 base from V and 3 bases from J; bases unmatched to any gene: 10. The DNA for the CDR3 is TGTGCCAGCAGCTTAGGGTTCTTGGAGCGGGGGGTCTACAATGAGCAGTTCTTC. Translated, it gives CASSLGFLERGVYNEQFF.